The next 31 T cell receptor beta chains were all read from a single sample in a study of T cells in Graves' hyperthyroidism and ophthalmopathy. Regions amplified from RNA transcripts were the TCR beta CDR3 regions. TCR CDR3 regions were first amplified by RT-PCR with HTBI primers. In TCRdb, the multiplex PCR reads were re-called with MiXCR into one record per CDR3 protein. The sample records around 620,000 distinct CDR3 sequences, roughly 46% being singletons. Source material: peripheral blood or thyroid tissue (not recorded which). These TCRs come from an adult woman with Graves' disease, either hyperthyroidism or ophthalmopathy (not recorded which).

The V and J genes are TRBV20-1 and TRBJ2-7; the D gene is possibly TRBD2 (6 bases). This CDR3 has 17 residues. Looked up from germline, CDR1 is DFQATT and CDR2 is SNEGSKA (reference sequence). V lost 0 bases and J lost 2, with 20 bases in between. The CDR3 region is CSARDPLGERGTYEQYF. The CDR3 region has the DNA TGCAGTGCTAGAGACCCCTTAGGGGAACGGGGGACCTACGAGCAGTACTTC.

This clonotype was seen only a few times. CDR3 sequence reads: CASSLAGGSYNSPLHF. Here the CDR3 DNA reads TGTGCCAGCAGCTTGGCAGGGGGCTCCTATAATTCACCCCTCCACTTT. The V gene is TRBV11-2, the J gene TRBJ1-6; 7 bases match TRBD1. J lost 0 bases, V lost 3 bases, and 2 bases had no gene match. CDR3 size: 16 residues. Germline CDR1 and CDR2: SGHAT and FQNNGV.

V usage is TRBV24-1 and J usage is TRBJ2-5, with 9 bases fitting TRBD2. V lost 5 bases to trimming and J lost 3 bases; unmatched junction nucleotides: 9. CDR3 length equals 16 residues. Germline CDR1 KGHDR, CDR2 SFDVKD. CDR3 protein: CATSVSTGGREETQYF. CDR3 nucleotides: TGTGCCACCAGTGTTAGCACAGGCGGGAGGGAAGAGACCCAGTACTTC.

The V gene is TRBV7-9, the J gene TRBJ2-5; TRBD2 agrees at 10 bases. The junction had 13 bases not matched to a gene; V was cut back by 4 bases and J by 5 bases. The CDR3 length is 17 residues. CDR1 SEHNR and CDR2 FQNEAQ come from the germline V gene (reference sequence). For the CDR3, the DNA is TGTGCCAGCAGCTCCCTCCCCTCTAGCGGGAGCGGGGAGACCCAGTACTTC. Protein: CASSSLPSSGSGETQYF.

Only a few counts were recorded for this clonotype. V and J are TRBV19 and TRBJ1-2; 10 positions match TRBD1. CDR3 size: 14 residues. Losses at the gene ends were 7 bases for V and 6 bases for J; bases not matched to a gene: 8. Germline assignment: CDR1 LNHDA and CDR2 SQIVND (reference sequence). CDR3 coding DNA: TGTGCCAGTACCCGGGACAGGGGTGCTCATGGCTACACCTTC. Its translation is CASTRDRGAHGYTF.

This clonotype was counted at least ten times. Written as DNA, the CDR3 is TGCGCCAGCCGCGATCTTCAGGGCGGGGAGTACTTC. It translates to CASRDLQGGEYF. This chain links TRBV5-1 with TRBJ2-7, with TRBD2 as a possible D gene (6 bases). This CDR3 contains 12 residues. Looked up from germline, CDR1 is SGHRS and CDR2 is YFSETQ. The V end was cut by 7 bases, the J end by 11 bases, with 19 bases between.

This clonotype was observed many times. The rearrangement uses TRBV4-1 and TRBJ2-5; TRBD2 matches at 8 bases. V lost 0 bases and J lost 1; bases outside the gene matches: 7. The CDR3 is made up of 17 amino acids. Germline V lookup: CDR1 MGHRA, CDR2 YSYEKL. CDR3 residues: CASSQERGGRRQETQYF. CDR3 in DNA: TGCGCCAGCAGCCAAGAAAGGGGCGGGAGGCGCCAAGAGACCCAGTACTTC.

There are a few counts of this clonotype. V gene TRBV3-1 combines with J gene TRBJ1-1; D remains unclear. This CDR3 has 14 residues. Germline V gene sequence: CDR1 LGHDT, CDR2 YNNKEL (reference sequence). Trimming removed 4 bases at V and 0 bases at J, with 9 bases between. The CDR3: CASSLRELNTEAFF. CDR3 sequence (DNA): TGTGCCAGCAGCCTCCGAGAACTGAACACTGAAGCTTTCTTT.

The rearrangement links TRBV9 to TRBJ2-7, with D possibly matching TRBD1 (5 bases). The germline V gene encodes CDR1 SGDLS and CDR2 YYNGEE. The length of the CDR3 is 14 residues. The V gene lost 6 bases and the J gene lost 2 bases, with 15 bases spanning the gap. The CDR3 sequence is CASTSHDRPYEQYF. CDR3 coding DNA: TGTGCCAGCACCTCCCACGACAGACCCTACGAGCAGTACTTC.

V is TRBV7-9 and J is TRBJ2-5; tentatively, D is TRBD2 (6 bases). This CDR3 region has 12 residues. The germline V and J ends were trimmed by 10 bases and 5 bases, with 14 bases remaining between them. The germline CDR1 and CDR2 sequences are SEHNR and FQNEAQ (reference sequence). The CDR3 sequence is CATDPGDETQYF. CDR3 bases: TGTGCCACCGATCCGGGGGATGAGACCCAGTACTTC.

This clonotype was seen many times. The rearrangement uses TRBV11-2 and TRBJ1-2, with D possibly TRBD1 on 5 matching bases. CDR1 and CDR2 (germline): SGHAT, FQNNGV. This CDR3 is 15 amino acids long. V lost 7 bases to trimming and J lost 0 bases, with 15 bases between them. The CDR3 loop is CASTERGRPNYGYTF. The CDR3 DNA follows: TGTGCCAGCACCGAGAGGGGCCGCCCTAACTATGGCTACACCTTC.

In its sample, this clonotype was seen a few times. This chain links TRBV29-1 with TRBJ2-7; TRBD1 might be the D (6 bases). The CDR3 is 14 amino acids. Per germline, CDR1 SQVTM and CDR2 ANQGSEA. The V end lost 4 bases, the J end lost 2 bases, and 15 bases lay between the germline ends. In nucleotides, the CDR3 is TGCAGCGTTGTTCGTCTCCCAGGGGCCTACGAGCAGTACTTC. Residues: CSVVRLPGAYEQYF.

Notes on this clonotype: This clone may be a read error of a much larger clone one base away. The chain combines TRBV20-1 with TRBJ2-7; tentative D call: TRBD2 (6 bases). The V end lost 6 bases, the J end lost 0 bases, and 12 bases lay between the germline ends. The V gene's germline CDR1 is DFQATT and CDR2 SNEGSKA (reference sequence). This CDR3 comprises 13 residues. The CDR3 region is CSAGAGLSYEQYF. CDR3 nucleotides: TGCAGTGCGGGTGCGGGACTCTCCTACGAGCAGTACTTC.

The table lists this clonotype with many counts. The rearrangement joins TRBV4-1 to TRBJ2-7; maybe TRBD2 (6 bases). V was trimmed by 2 bases and J by 7 bases, leaving 12 bases between them. Per germline, CDR1 MGHRA and CDR2 YSYEKL. The CDR3 extends over 13 amino acids. DNA of the CDR3: TGCGCCAGCAGCCAATGGGGGGTCGGAGAGCAGTACTTC. This codes for CASSQWGVGEQYF.

This clonotype was counted at least ten times. The chain couples TRBV9 to TRBJ2-2; D unresolved. V was clipped by 2 bases and J by 4 bases, with 12 bases between them. Germline V gene data show CDR1 as SGDLS and CDR2 as YYNGEE. CDR3 length equals 15 residues. In DNA form, the CDR3 reads TGTGCCAGCAGCGTCGTGTCCGGTCTCACCGGGGAGCTGTTTTTT. As protein: CASSVVSGLTGELFF. Full variable domain (outside the CDR3, taken from reference TRBV9 and TRBJ2-2): DSGVTQTPKHLITATGQRVTLRCSPRSGDLSVYWYQQSLDQGLQFLIQYYNGEERAKGNILERFSAQQFPDLHSELNLSSLELGDSALYFCASSVVSGLTGELFFGEGSRLTVL.

The chain carries TRBV29-1 and TRBJ1-2; 8 positions agree with TRBD1. The germline CDR1 and CDR2 sequences are SQVTM and ANQGSEA. V was clipped by 0 bases and J by 6 bases; unmatched bases: 3. This CDR3 has 13 residues. The CDR3 DNA sequence: TGCAGCGTTGAAGATCGACAGGGGCATGGCTACACCTTC. Protein: CSVEDRQGHGYTF. Using reference TRBV29-1 and TRBJ1-2 for the parts outside the CDR3, the full variable domain is SAVISQKPSRDICQRGTSLTIQCQVDSQVTMMFWYRQQPGQSLTLIATANQGSEATYESGFVIDKFPISRPNLTFSTLTVSNMSPEDSSIYLCSVEDRQGHGYTFGSGTRLTVV.

The chain carries TRBV4-2 and TRBJ1-2; D is ambiguous. Trimming shortened V by 0 bases and J by 6 bases, and 17 bases separated the two germline ends. The V gene's germline CDR1 is LGHNA and CDR2 YNFKEQ. The CDR3 is 16 amino acids. The CDR3, as DNA: TGTGCCAGCAGCCAAGATGGTGCTAGCGGGGTGGATGGCTACACCTTC. This codes for CASSQDGASGVDGYTF.

CDR3 region: CASIPDRGNQPQHF. CDR3 coding DNA: TGTGCCAGCATCCCGGACAGGGGCAATCAGCCCCAGCATTTT. The rearrangement links TRBV2 to TRBJ1-5; 8 bases are a match to TRBD1. This CDR3 is 14 amino acids long. After removal of 7 bases from V and 2 bases from J, the junction contained 4 bases not matched to a gene. The germline V gene encodes CDR1 SNHLY and CDR2 FYNNEI.

The J gene is TRBJ2-7, the V gene TRBV20-1, with D perhaps TRBD1 (6 bases). The germline V gene has CDR1 DFQATT and CDR2 SNEGSKA (reference sequence). V was trimmed by 0 bases and J by 5 bases, leaving 20 bases between them. The CDR3 contains 16 residues. The CDR3 DNA sequence: TGCAGTGCTAGAGATGGGCGGACAGTCCTTCTGAACGAGCAGTACTTC. The encoded protein is CSARDGRTVLLNEQYF.

This CDR3 is CASSEPSGNYEQYF. The CDR3 nucleotides read TGTGCCAGCAGTGAACCTAGCGGGAACTACGAGCAGTACTTC. The chain employs TRBV25-1 and TRBJ2-7, with 9 bases aligning to TRBD2. This CDR3 spans 14 amino acids. Germline V lookup: CDR1 MGHDK, CDR2 SYGVNS. V lost 2 bases to trimming and J lost 3 bases; unmatched junction nucleotides: 2.

The chain links TRBV20-1 to TRBJ2-7; D possibly corresponds to TRBD2 (7 bases). Germline CDR1 reads DFQATT; CDR2 reads SNEGSKA (reference sequence). The length of the CDR3 is 14 residues. V was clipped by 0 bases and J by 7 bases, with 16 bases between them. CDR3 nucleotide sequence: TGCAGTGCTAGAGATCTGCGGGGGCTCGGTGAGCAGTACTTC. Its translation is CSARDLRGLGEQYF.

The V and J genes are TRBV28 and TRBJ2-5; the D gene is possibly TRBD1 (8 bases). CDR1 and CDR2 (germline): MDHEN, SYDVKM. V lost 4 bases and J lost 3, with 21 bases in between. CDR3 length: 17 amino acids. The CDR3 here is CASSSQGGYGREETQYF. CDR3 DNA: TGTGCCAGCAGTTCACAGGGGGGGTATGGCAGGGAAGAGACCCAGTACTTC.

This clonotype was counted at least ten times. The genes are TRBV25-1 and TRBJ2-5; D remains unclear. Per germline, CDR1 MGHDK and CDR2 SYGVNS. This CDR3 contains 15 residues. The V end was cut by 1 base, the J end by 0 bases, with 9 bases between. CDR3 bases: TGTGCCAGCAGTGAATTGGGCACCTACCAAGAGACCCAGTACTTC. Protein sequence: CASSELGTYQETQYF.

This clonotype has more than one count but fewer than ten. CDR3 coding DNA: TGTGCCAGCAGCTTCTCTACTAGCGGGCCCAACCATGGCTACACCTTC. It translates to CASSFSTSGPNHGYTF. The chain is built from TRBV7-2 and TRBJ1-2, with D unresolved. From germline, CDR1 is SGHTA and CDR2 FQGNSA. Trimming shortened V by 3 bases and J by 6 bases, and 20 bases separated the two germline ends. The CDR3 sequence is 16 residues long.

The V and J genes are TRBV10-3 and TRBJ2-5; D possibly uses TRBD1 or TRBD2 (6 bases each). Trimming removed 10 bases at V and 8 bases at J, with 29 bases between. The CDR3 extends over 16 amino acids. CDR1 is ENHRY and CDR2 is SYGVKD in the germline V gene. CDR3 in DNA: TGTGCCAGCAACCCCTATACGACGGGGGCCCGCGCTACCCAGTACTTC. Protein: CASNPYTTGARATQYF.

This clonotype was counted a few times. V and J are TRBV10-3 and TRBJ2-2, with D perhaps given as TRBD1 or TRBD2 (5 bases each). The CDR3 loop spans 16 amino acids. CDR1 and CDR2 from the germline V gene are ENHRY and SYGVKD. Trimming stripped 10 bases from V and 1 base from J, with 19 bases between. CDR3 nucleotide sequence: TGTGCCACCGCCCTATTTGGGGGATTGAACACCGGGGAGCTGTTTTTT. It translates to CATALFGGLNTGELFF.

A word on this clonotype: As the CDR3 is not closed by the conserved phenylalanine or tryptophan, this likely results from a read error. The DNA is left out, because the CDR3 cannot be placed on it with certainty; the CDR3 is given as TCRdb lists it. This chain uses TRBV13 with TRBJ1-6. Germline CDR1 reads PRHDT; CDR2 reads FYEKMQ (reference sequence). Both ends counted, the CDR3 spans 10 residues. CDR3 sequence reads: CASSFAGLRY.

This clonotype was recorded many times. The J gene is TRBJ2-7, the V gene TRBV5-1; D uncertain. V was trimmed by 4 bases and J by 0 bases, leaving 11 bases between them. Germline assignment: CDR1 SGHRS and CDR2 YFSETQ. The CDR3 has 14 residues. The CDR3 here is CASSLGRNSYEQYF. The CDR3 DNA is TGCGCCAGCAGCCTAGGACGGAACTCCTACGAGCAGTACTTC.

The CDR3 bases are TGTGCCAGCAGCTCCGGGACAGGGTGGGGTGAAAAACTGTTTTTT. Its translation: CASSSGTGWGEKLFF. The chain recombines TRBV7-9 with TRBJ1-4; TRBD1 aligns across 9 bases. J was trimmed by 7 bases and V by 4 bases; bases with no gene match: 7. The CDR3 is 15 amino acids. CDR1 SEHNR and CDR2 FQNEAQ come from the germline V gene (reference sequence).

In this sample, this clonotype turned up many times. The CDR3 DNA reads TGCGCCAGCAGCTTGGACCAGGTTTATGGTGAAAAACTGTTTTTT. Translated, it gives CASSLDQVYGEKLFF. This chain connects TRBV5-1 to TRBJ1-4; D is unclear. The CDR3 runs to 15 residues. Trimming stripped 0 bases from V and 7 bases from J, with 13 bases between. CDR1 is SGHRS and CDR2 is YFSETQ in the germline V gene.

The chain links TRBV6-5 to TRBJ1-1, with 9 bases aligning to TRBD1. Germline V gene data show CDR1 as MNHEY and CDR2 as SVGAGI. V was pared by 2 bases and J by 6 bases, with 7 bases of the junction left unmatched. The CDR3 is 15 residues long. The DNA of the CDR3 is TGTGCCAGCAGTTACCTGACAGGGGGTTTGGCTGAAGCTTTCTTT. Its translation is CASSYLTGGLAEAFF.